The T cell receptor beta chain under discussion was sequenced for a study of STAT5B mutations in CD4+ large granular lymphocyte leukemia. Across the whole study: Among healthy controls, a particular HLA allele went with more CDR3 'QG' motifs. The study's findings and limits: Less than 30% of private leukemic clonotypes occurred rarely in other patients' non-leukemic repertoires. Compared with healthy controls (2/35), patient top clones favored TRBV06 (8/27).

With regard to this clone: Its cognate antigen is unknown. An end of the junction differs from the germline gene, which may be a read error.

Germline loops: CDR1 GTSNPN, CDR2 SVGIG (reference sequence). This CDR3 has 11 amino acids. Method: immunoSEQ multiplex PCR; TCRdb's copy keeps in-frame clones and lacks some. Of 30,000 to 40,000 clones listed, roughly 65% are singletons. The chain employs TRBV30 and TRBJ1-2; tentative D call: TRBD1 (6 bases). The sequencing input was CD4+ T cells from blood buffy coats. The sequence was obtained from a human donor in good health. The CDR3: CAWSETGTWFF. Written as DNA, the CDR3 is TGTGCCTGGAGTGAAACAGGGACTTGGTTCTTC.